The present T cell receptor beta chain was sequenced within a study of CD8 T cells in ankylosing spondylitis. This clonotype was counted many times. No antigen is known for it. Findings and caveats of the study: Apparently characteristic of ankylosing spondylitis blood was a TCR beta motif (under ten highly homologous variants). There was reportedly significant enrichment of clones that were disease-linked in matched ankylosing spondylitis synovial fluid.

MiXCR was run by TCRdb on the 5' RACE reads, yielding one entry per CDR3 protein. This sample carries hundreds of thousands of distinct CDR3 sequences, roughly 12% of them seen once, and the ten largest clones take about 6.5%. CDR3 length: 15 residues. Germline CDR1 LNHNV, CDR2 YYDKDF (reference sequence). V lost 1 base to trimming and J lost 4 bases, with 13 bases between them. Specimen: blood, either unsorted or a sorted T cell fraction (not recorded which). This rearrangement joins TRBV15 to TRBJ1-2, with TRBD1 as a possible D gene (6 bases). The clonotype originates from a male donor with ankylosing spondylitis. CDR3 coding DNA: TGTGCCACCAGCAGAGCCAAGGGGGATTTCTATGGCTACACCTTC. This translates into CATSRAKGDFYGYTF.